The rows below give T cell receptor beta chains drawn from one sample of a study of T-cell reconstitution after alpha-beta-depleted transplantation in children. TCRdb recomputed calls from the PCR reads with MiXCR, one row per CDR3 protein. Here the sample spans about 400,000 distinct CDR3 sequences, roughly 17% being singletons. This specimen was PBMCs, mostly from graft donor cells, taken 360 days after TCRalphabeta/CD19-depleted stem cell transplant. These receptors all stem from a boy under two years old who had a stem cell transplant for Wiskott-Aldrich syndrome, so the T cells may come from the graft donor. Each CDR3 is given with its conserved first and last residue. Each record gives: J gene, V gene, clone size, D gene, CDR3 DNA, CDR3 protein. The D gene is left open where the match is weak. Size is omitted from some rows. Given values are once, few, many or a class for expanded clones.

TRBJ2-7 TRBV18 NA TRBD1 TGTGCCAGCTCACCGGACAGGGAACTCTACGAGCAGTACTTC CASSPDRELYEQYF
TRBJ1-1 TRBV10-3 few TRBD1 TGTGCCATCAAGGGACAGCGGAACACTGAAGCTTTCTTT CAIKGQRNTEAFF
TRBJ2-1 TRBV10-3 few NA TGTGCCGTTGGATCTAGCTCCTACAATGAGCAGTTCTTC CAVGSSSYNEQFF
TRBJ1-1 TRBV10-2 NA TRBD1 TGCGCCAGCAGGGCAGGGGGTCGTGGCACTGAAGCTTTCTTT CASRAGGRGTEAFF
TRBJ2-1 TRBV5-1 few NA TGCGCCAGCAGCTTGTGGAAAAGGGCCAATGAGCAGTTCTTC CASSLWKRANEQFF
TRBJ2-7 TRBV11-2 NA NA TGTGCCAGCAGCTTGCGGCTCCGCTACGAGCAGTACTTC CASSLRLRYEQYF
TRBJ2-5 TRBV5-1 NA TRBD1 TGCGCCAGCAGATCACAGGGGTTTAAGGAGACCCAGTACTTC CASRSQGFKETQYF
TRBJ1-2 TRBV4-1 NA NA TGCGCCAGCAGCCAAGAGTCCCGGGCCCCTAACTATGGCTACACCTTC CASSQESRAPNYGYTF
TRBJ2-5 TRBV19 few TRBD2 TGTGCCAGTAGTACCAGACTAGCGGGCCTCCAAGAGACCCAGTACTTC CASSTRLAGLQETQYF
TRBJ2-2 TRBV3-1 few NA TGTGCCAGCAGTTCCGCTTGGGGGGAGCTGTTTTTT CASSSAWGELFF
TRBJ2-5 TRBV5-1 NA NA TGCGCCAGCGCACAGGGCCAAAGCAACCAAGAGACCCAGTACTTC CASAQGQSNQETQYF